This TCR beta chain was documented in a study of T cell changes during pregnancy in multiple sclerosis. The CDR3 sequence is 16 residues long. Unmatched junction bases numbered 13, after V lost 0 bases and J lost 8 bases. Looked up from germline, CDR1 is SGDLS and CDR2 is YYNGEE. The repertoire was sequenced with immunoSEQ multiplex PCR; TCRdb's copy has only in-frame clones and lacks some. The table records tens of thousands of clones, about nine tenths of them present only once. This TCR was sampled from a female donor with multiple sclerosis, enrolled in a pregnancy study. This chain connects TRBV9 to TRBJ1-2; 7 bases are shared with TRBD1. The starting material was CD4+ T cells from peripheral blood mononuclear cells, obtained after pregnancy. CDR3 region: CASSVAAQGVPSGYTF. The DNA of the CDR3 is TGTGCCAGCAGCGTAGCGGCCCAGGGGGTCCCTAGCGGCTACACCTTC.